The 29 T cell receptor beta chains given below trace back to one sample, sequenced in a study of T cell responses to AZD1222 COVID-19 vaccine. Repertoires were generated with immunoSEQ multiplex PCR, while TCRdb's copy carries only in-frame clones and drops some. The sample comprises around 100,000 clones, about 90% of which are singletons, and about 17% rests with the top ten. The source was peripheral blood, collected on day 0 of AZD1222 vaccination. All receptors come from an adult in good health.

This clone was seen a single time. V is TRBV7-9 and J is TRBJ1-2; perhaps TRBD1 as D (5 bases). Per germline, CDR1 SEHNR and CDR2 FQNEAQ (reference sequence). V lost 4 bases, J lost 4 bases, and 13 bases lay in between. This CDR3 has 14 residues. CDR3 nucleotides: TGTGCCAGCAGCTCTCTAGACAGCCCCTATGGCTACACCTTC. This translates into CASSSLDSPYGYTF.

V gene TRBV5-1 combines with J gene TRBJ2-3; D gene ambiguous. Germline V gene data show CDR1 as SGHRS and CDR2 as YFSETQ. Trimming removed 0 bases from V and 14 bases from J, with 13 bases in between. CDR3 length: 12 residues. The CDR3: CASSLEARERYF. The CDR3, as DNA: TGCGCCAGCAGCTTGGAGGCCCGAGAGCGGTATTTT.

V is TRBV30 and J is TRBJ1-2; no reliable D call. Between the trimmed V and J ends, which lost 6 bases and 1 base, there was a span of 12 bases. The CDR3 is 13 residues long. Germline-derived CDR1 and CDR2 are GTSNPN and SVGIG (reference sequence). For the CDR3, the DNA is TGTGCCTGTTCCGCCGGGATTAACTATGGCTACACCTTC. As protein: CACSAGINYGYTF.

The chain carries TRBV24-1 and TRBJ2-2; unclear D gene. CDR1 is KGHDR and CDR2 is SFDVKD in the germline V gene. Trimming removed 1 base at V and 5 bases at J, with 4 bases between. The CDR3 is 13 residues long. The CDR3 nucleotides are TGTGCCACCAGTGATTTACAGACCGGGGAGCTGTTTTTT. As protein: CATSDLQTGELFF.

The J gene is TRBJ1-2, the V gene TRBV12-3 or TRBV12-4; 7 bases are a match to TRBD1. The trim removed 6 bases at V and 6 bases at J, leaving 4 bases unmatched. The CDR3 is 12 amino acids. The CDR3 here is CASSRGFDGYTF. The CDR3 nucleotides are TGTGCCAGCAGCAGGGGGTTCGATGGCTACACCTTC.

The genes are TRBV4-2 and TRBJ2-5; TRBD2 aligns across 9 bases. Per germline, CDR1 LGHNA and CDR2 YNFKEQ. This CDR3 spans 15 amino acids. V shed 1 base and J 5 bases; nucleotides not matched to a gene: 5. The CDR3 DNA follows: TGTGCCAGCAGCCAAGGGGCGGGAGGGATTGAGACCCAGTACTTC. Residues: CASSQGAGGIETQYF.

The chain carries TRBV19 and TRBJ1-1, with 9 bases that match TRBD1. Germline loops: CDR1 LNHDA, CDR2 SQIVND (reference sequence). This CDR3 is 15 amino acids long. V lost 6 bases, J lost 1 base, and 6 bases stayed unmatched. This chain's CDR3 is CASRGDRAANTEAFF. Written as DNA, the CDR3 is TGTGCCAGTAGGGGGGACAGGGCAGCGAACACTGAAGCTTTCTTT.

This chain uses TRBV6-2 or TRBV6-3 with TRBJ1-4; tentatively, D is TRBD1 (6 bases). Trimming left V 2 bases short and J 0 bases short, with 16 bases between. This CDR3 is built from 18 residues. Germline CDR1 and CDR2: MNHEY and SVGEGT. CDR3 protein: CASSYASGRDTTNEKLFF. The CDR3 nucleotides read TGTGCCAGCAGTTACGCCTCGGGTAGGGACACAACTAATGAAAAACTGTTTTTT.

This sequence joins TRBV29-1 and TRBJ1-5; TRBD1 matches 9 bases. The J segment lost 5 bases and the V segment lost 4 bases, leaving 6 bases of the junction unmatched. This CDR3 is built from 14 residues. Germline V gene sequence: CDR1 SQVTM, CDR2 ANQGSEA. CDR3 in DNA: TGCAGCGTTGCGGGGACAGGGCAGGATCAGCCCCAGCATTTT. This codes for CSVAGTGQDQPQHF. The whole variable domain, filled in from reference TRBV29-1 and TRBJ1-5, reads SAVISQKPSRDICQRGTSLTIQCQVDSQVTMMFWYRQQPGQSLTLIATANQGSEATYESGFVIDKFPISRPNLTFSTLTVSNMSPEDSSIYLCSVAGTGQDQPQHFGDGTRLSIL.

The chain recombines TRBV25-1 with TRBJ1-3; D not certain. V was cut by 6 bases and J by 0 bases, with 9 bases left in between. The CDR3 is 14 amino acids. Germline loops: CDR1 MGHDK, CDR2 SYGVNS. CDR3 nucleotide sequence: TGTGCCAGCAGAGACTCATTCTCTGGAAACACCATATATTTT. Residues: CASRDSFSGNTIYF.

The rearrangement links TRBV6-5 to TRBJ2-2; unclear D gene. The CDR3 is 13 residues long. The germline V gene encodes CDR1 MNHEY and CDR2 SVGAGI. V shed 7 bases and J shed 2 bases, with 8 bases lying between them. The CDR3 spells CASMVLNTGELFF. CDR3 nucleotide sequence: TGTGCCAGCATGGTACTTAACACCGGGGAGCTGTTTTTT.

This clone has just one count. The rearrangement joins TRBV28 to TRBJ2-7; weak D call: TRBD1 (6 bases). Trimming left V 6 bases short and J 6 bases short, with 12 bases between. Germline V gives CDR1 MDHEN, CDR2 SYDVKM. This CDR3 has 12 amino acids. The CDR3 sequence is CASRTNRAEQYF. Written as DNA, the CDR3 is TGTGCCAGCAGGACAAACAGGGCCGAGCAGTACTTC.

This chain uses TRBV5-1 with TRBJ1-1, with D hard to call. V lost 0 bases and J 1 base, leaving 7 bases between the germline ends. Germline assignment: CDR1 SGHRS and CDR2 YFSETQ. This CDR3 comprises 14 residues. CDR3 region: CASSLVAGNTEAFF. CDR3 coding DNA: TGCGCCAGCAGCTTGGTAGCCGGGAACACTGAAGCTTTCTTT.

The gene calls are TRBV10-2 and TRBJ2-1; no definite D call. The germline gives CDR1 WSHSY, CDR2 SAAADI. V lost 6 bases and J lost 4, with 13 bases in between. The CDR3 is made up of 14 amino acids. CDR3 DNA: TGCGCCAGCAGGTTCCCAGGCGATTACAATGAGCAGTTCTTC. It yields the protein CASRFPGDYNEQFF.

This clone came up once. The CDR3: CASSFRGRGADTQYF. The CDR3 DNA reads as TGCGCCAGCAGCTTCCGAGGGAGGGGCGCAGATACGCAGTATTTT. This chain links TRBV5-1 with TRBJ2-3; 7 bases are shared with TRBD2. Germline loops: CDR1 SGHRS, CDR2 YFSETQ. The CDR3 contains 15 residues. The trim removed 2 bases at V and 4 bases at J, leaving 7 bases unmatched. The full variable domain, with the rest looked up from reference TRBV5-1 and TRBJ2-3, is KAGVTQTPRYLIKTRGQQVTLSCSPISGHRSVSWYQQTPGQGLQFLFEYFSETQRNKGNFPGRFSGRQFSNSRSEMNVSTLELGDSALYLCASSFRGRGADTQYFGPGTRLTVL.

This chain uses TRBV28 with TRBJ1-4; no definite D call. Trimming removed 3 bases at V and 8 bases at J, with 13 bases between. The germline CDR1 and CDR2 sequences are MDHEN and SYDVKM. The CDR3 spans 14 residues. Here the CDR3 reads CASSFPRDREKLFF. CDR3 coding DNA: TGTGCCAGCAGTTTCCCGAGAGATAGGGAAAAACTGTTTTTT.

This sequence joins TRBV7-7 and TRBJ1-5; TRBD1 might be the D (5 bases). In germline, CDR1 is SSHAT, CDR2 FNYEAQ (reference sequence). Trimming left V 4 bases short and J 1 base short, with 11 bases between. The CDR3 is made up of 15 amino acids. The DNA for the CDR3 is TGTGCCAGCAGCTCTCAACAGGTCAGCAATCAGCCCCAGCATTTT. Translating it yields CASSSQQVSNQPQHF.

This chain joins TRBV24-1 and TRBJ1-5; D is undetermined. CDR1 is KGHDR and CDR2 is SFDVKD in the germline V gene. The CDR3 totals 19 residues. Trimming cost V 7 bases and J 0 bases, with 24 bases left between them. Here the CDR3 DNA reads TGTGCCACCAGGATTCCCTACCTCCGGATCACTAATAGCAATCAGCCCCAGCATTTT. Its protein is CATRIPYLRITNSNQPQHF.

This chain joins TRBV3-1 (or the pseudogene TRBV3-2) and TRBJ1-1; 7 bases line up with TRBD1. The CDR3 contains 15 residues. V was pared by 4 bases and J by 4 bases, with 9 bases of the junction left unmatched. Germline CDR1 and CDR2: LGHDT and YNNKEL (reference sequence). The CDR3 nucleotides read TGTGCCAGCAGCCCCATTCCCAGGGGGAGCACTGAAGCTTTCTTT. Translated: CASSPIPRGSTEAFF.

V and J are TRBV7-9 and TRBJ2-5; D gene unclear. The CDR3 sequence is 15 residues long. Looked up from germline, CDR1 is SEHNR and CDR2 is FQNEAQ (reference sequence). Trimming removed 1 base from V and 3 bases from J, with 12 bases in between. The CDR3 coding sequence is TGTGCCAGCAGCTTAGGTCAACCAAATGAAGAGACCCAGTACTTC. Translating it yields CASSLGQPNEETQYF.

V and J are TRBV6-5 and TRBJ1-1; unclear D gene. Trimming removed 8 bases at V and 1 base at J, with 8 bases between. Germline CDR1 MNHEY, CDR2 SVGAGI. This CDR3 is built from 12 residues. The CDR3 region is CASAGGNTEAFF. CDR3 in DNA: TGTGCCAGCGCCGGAGGGAACACTGAAGCTTTCTTT.

The chain's CDR3 is CASSLGSGTEAFF. CDR3 nucleotides: TGTGCCAGCAGCCTTGGGAGTGGCACTGAAGCTTTCTTT. The chain recombines TRBV11-3 with TRBJ1-1; D is undetermined. The V and J ends lost 5 bases and 4 bases respectively, with 11 bases between them. This CDR3 spans 13 amino acids. Germline assignment: CDR1 SGHNT and CDR2 YENEEA.

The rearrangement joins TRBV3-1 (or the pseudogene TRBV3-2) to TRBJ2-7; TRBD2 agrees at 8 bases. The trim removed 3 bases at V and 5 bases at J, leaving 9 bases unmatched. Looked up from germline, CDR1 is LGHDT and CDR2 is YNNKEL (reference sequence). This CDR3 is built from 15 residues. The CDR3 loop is CASSHRSGGGDEQYF. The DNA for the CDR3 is TGTGCCAGCAGCCATAGAAGCGGGGGAGGCGACGAGCAGTACTTC.

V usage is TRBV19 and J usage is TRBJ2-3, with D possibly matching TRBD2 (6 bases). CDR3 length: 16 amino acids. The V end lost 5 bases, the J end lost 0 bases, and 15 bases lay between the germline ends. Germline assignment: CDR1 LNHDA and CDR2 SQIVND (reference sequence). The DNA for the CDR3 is TGTGCCAGTAGTCTTACCGGGGGTTCTAGCACAGATACGCAGTATTTT. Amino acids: CASSLTGGSSTDTQYF.

Here the CDR3 reads CASSQSSGNPTDTQYF. Written as DNA, the CDR3 is TGTGCCAGCAGCCAGTCGAGCGGGAACCCTACAGATACGCAGTATTTT. The chain links TRBV9 to TRBJ2-3, with 7 bases aligning to TRBD2. The CDR3 loop spans 16 amino acids. Trimming cost V 4 bases and J 3 bases; bases outside gene matches: 11. Germline V lookup: CDR1 SGDLS, CDR2 YYNGEE.

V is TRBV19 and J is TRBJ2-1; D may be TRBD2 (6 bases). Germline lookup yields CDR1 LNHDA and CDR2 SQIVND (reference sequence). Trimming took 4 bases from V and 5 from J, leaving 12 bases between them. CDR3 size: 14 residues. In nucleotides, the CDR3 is TGTGCCAGTAGTAGCGGCGGGACCCACAATGAGCAGTTCTTC. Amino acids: CASSSGGTHNEQFF.

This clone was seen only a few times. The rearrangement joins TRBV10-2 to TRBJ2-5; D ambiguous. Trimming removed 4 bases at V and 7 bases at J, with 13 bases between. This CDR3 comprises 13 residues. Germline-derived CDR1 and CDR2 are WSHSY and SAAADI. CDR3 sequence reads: CASSAYQTGTQYF. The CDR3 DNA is TGCGCCAGCAGTGCTTACCAGACGGGGACCCAGTACTTC.

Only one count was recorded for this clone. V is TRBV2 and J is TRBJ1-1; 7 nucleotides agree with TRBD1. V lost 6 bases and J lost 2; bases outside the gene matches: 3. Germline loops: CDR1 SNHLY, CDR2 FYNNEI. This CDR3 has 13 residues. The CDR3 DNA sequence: TGTGCCAGCAGGGGACAGTTCAACACTGAAGCTTTCTTT. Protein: CASRGQFNTEAFF.

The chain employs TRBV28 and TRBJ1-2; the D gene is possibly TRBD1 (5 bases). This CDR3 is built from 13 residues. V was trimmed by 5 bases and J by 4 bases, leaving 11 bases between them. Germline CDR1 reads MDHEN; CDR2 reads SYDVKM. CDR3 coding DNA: TGTGCCAGCAGTCCCGACAGCCTCTATGGCTACACCTTC. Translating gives CASSPDSLYGYTF.